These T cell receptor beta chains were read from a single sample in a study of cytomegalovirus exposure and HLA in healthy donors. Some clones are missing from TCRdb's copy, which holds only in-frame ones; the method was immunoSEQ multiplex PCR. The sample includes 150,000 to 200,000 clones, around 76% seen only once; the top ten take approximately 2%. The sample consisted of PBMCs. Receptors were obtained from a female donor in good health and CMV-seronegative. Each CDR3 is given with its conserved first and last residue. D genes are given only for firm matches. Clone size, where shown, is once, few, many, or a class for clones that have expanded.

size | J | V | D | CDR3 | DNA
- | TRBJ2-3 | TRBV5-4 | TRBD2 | CASSFYPGTSGAARTDTQYF | TGTGCCAGCAGCTTTTACCCCGGGACTAGCGGGGCGGCCCGCACAGATACGCAGTATTTT
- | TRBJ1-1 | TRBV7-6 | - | CASSLGGLAEAFF | TGTGCCAGCAGCTTAGGAGGTTTGGCTGAAGCTTTCTTT
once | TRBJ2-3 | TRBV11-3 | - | CASSLASDTQYF | TGTGCCAGCAGCTTAGCCTCAGATACGCAGTATTTT
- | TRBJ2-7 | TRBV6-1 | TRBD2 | CASSLDRGASGRALF | TGTGCCAGCAGCCTAGACAGGGGGGCTAGCGGGAGGGCCTTATTC
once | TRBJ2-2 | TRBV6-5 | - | CASSTRQNTGELFF | TGTGCCAGCAGTACTCGACAGAACACCGGGGAGCTGTTTTTT
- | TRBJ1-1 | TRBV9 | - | CASSVVVRGNTEAFF | TGTGCCAGCAGCGTAGTTGTCAGGGGGAACACTGAAGCTTTCTTT
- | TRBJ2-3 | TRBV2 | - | CASSGGGTDTQYF | TGTGCCAGCAGTGGGGGGGGCACAGATACGCAGTATTTT
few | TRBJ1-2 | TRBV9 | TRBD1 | CASSVGQGVNYGYTF | TGTGCCAGCAGCGTAGGACAGGGGGTTAACTATGGCTACACCTTC
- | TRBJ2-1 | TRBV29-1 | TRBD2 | CSVARREYYEQFF | TGCAGCGTTGCGCGGCGGGAGTATTATGAGCAGTTCTTC
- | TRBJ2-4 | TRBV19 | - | CASSIVDRQKNIQYF | TGTGCCAGTAGTATAGTCGACAGGCAGAAAAACATTCAGTACTTC
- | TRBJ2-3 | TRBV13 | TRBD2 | CASSLRLAGATDTQYF | TGTGCCAGCAGCTTAAGGCTAGCGGGAGCCACAGATACGCAGTATTTT
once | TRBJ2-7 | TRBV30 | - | CAWSNLRGNYEQYF | TGTGCCTGGAGCAACCTTCGCGGGAACTACGAGCAGTACTTC
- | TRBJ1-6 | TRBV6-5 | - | CASRPRGEWSPLHF | TGTGCCAGCAGACCCCGAGGTGAATGGTCACCCCTCCACTTT
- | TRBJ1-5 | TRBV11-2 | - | CASSLETVDSNQPQHF | TGTGCCAGCAGCTTAGAGACAGTAGATAGCAATCAGCCCCAGCATTTT
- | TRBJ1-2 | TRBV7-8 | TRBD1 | CASRPGTGEVYGYTF | TGTGCCAGCAGACCCGGGACAGGGGAGGTGTATGGCTACACCTTC
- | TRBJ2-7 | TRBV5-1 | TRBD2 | CASSLGLADAAYEQYF | TGCGCCAGCAGCTTGGGCCTAGCGGACGCCGCCTACGAGCAGTACTTC
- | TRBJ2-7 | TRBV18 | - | CASSPEPYEQYF | TGTGCCAGCTCACCGGAGCCTTACGAGCAGTACTTC
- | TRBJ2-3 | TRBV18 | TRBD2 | CASGLRGSTDTQYF | TGTGCCAGCGGCCTGCGGGGGAGCACAGATACGCAGTATTTT